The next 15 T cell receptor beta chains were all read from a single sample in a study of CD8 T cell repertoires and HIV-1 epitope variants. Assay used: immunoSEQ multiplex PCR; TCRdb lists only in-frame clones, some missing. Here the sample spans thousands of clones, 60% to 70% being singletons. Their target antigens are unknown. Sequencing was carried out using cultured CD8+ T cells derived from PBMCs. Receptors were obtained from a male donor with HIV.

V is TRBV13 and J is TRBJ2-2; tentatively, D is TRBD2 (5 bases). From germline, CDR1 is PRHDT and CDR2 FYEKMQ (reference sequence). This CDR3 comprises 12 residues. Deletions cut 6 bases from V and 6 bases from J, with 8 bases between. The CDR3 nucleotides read TGTGCCAGCAGTTCGGGATCCGGGGAGCTGTTTTTT. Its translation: CASSSGSGELFF.

CDR3 DNA sequence: TGTGCCACCAGCCAACAGCCGAACACTGAAGCTTTCTTT. Translation gives CATSQQPNTEAFF. J is TRBJ1-1 and V is TRBV15; D is ambiguous. The CDR3 is 13 residues long. The V and J ends lost 5 bases and 1 base respectively, with 8 bases between them. Germline V gives CDR1 LNHNV, CDR2 YYDKDF (reference sequence).

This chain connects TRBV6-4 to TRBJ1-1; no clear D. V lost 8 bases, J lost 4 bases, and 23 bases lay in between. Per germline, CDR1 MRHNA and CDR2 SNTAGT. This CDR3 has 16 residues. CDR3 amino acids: CASSPGRTLGTTEAFF. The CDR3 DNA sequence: TGTGCCAGCTCACCCGGGAGGACCCTGGGTACCACTGAAGCTTTCTTT.

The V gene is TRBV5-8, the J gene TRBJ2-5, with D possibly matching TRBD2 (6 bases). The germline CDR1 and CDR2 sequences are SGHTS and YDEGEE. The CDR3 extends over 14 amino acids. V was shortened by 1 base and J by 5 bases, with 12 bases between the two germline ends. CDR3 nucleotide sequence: TGTGCCAGCAGCTTGTACTACGGGGGTGAGACCCAGTACTTC. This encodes CASSLYYGGETQYF.

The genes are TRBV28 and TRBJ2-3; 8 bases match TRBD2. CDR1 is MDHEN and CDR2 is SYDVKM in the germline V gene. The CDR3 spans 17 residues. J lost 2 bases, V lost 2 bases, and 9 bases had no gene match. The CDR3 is CASSLLAGARNTDTQYF. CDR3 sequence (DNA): TGTGCCAGCAGTTTACTAGCGGGCGCCAGAAACACAGATACGCAGTATTTT.

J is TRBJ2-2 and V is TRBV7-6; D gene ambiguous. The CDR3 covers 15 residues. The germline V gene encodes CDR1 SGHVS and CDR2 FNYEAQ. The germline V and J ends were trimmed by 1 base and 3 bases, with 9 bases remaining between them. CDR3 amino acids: CASSLGDFYTGELFF. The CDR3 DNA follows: TGTGCCAGCAGCTTAGGGGATTTTTACACCGGGGAGCTGTTTTTT.

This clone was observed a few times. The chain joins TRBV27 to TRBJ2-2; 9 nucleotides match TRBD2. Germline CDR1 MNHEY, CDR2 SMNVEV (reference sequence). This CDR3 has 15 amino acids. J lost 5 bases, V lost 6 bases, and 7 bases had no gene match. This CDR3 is CASSDKAGGTGELFF. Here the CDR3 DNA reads TGTGCCAGCAGCGACAAAGCGGGGGGAACCGGGGAGCTGTTTTTT.

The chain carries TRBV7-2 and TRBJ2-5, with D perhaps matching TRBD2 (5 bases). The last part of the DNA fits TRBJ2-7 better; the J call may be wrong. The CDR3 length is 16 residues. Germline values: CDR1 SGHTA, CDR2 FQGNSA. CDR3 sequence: CASSPEGLYLSYEQYF. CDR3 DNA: TGTGCCAGCAGCCCAGAGGGCCTATACCTTTCCTACGAGCAGTACTTC.

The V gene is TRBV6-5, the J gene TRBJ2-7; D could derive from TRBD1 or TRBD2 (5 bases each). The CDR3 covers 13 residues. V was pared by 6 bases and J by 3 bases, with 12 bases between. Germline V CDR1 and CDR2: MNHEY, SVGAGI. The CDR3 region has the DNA TGTGCCAGCAGACCTATTGGGGGCTACGAGCAGTACTTC. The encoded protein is CASRPIGGYEQYF.

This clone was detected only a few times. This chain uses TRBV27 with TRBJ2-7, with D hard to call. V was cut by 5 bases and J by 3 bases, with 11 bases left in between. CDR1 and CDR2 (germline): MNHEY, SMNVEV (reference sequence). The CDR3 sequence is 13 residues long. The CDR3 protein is CASSMTSLYEQYF. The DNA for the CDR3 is TGTGCCAGCAGTATGACAAGCCTCTACGAGCAGTACTTC.

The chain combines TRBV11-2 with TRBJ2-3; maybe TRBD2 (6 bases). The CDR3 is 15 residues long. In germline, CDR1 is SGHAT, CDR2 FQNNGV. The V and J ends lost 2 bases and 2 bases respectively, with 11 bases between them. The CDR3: CASSLYGGYTDTQYF. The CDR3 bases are TGTGCCAGCAGCTTATATGGGGGGTACACAGATACGCAGTATTTT.

As DNA, the CDR3 is TGTGCCAGCAGCTTCTCGACAGGGGGCACCGACACCGGGGAGCTGTTTTTT. Encoded protein: CASSFSTGGTDTGELFF. The rearrangement uses TRBV7-9 and TRBJ2-2, with 10 positions matching TRBD1. The CDR3 is made up of 17 amino acids. The germline CDR1 and CDR2 sequences are SEHNR and FQNEAQ (reference sequence). Unmatched junction bases numbered 7, after V lost 3 bases and J lost 3 bases.

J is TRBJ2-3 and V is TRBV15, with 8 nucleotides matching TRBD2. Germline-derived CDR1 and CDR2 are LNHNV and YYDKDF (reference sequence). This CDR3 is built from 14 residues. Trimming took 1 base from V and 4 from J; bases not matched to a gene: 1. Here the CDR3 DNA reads TGTGCCACCAGCAGAGCGGGAGGGGCAGATACGCAGTATTTT. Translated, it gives CATSRAGGADTQYF.

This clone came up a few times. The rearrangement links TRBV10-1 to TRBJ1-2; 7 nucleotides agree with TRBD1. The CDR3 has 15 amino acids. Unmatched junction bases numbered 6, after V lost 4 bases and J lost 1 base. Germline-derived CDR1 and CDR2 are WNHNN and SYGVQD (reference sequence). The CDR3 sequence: CASSASWDSNYGYTF. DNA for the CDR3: TGCGCCAGCAGTGCCTCCTGGGACAGTAACTATGGCTACACCTTC.

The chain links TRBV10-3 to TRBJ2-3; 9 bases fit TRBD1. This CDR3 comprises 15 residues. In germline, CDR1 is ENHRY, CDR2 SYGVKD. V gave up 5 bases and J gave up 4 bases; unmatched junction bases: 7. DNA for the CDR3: TGTGCCATCAGTCAACCGGGACAGGGCGCAGATACGCAGTATTTT. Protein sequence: CAISQPGQGADTQYF.